The source of this T cell receptor (beta chain) is a study of human T cells and chemical hapten exposure. Study context: Doses of diphenylcyclopropenone went to the patients' scalps weekly throughout the roughly 22-week study.

Time point denoted: patch test 1, 2 weeks after DPC sensitization. Treatment meaning: therapeutic diphenylcyclopropenone sensitization with weekly scalp DPC. The V end was cut by 11 bases, the J end by 4 bases, with 11 bases between. Germline V CDR1 and CDR2: MNHEY, SVGAGI. There are 12 residues in the CDR3. Original data processing: TCR counts had a median of around 94,000 per sample and spanned about 23,224 to 690,600. TCRdb reprocessed the RACE reads with MiXCR, giving one entry per CDR3 protein. TCRdb, not the authors, supplied the V and J calls. The sample has around 120,000 distinct CDR3 sequences; around 15% are singletons.

The sequence derives from a man between 18 and 29 years old with alopecia areata. Some clones in this sample may be carry-over from other donors' samples. The chain has TRBV6-5 and TRBJ2-2; no firm D call. The material sequenced was whole blood, taken in connection with sensitization to the hapten diphenylcyclopropenone (DPC). The CDR3, as DNA: TGTGCCGCGACGGGTGGCACCGGGGAGCTGTTTTTT. This translates into CAATGGTGELFF.